This is a list of T cell receptor beta chains from one sample in a study of shared clonotypes between healthy human individuals. TCRdb keeps only in-frame clones here, not all; method: immunoSEQ multiplex PCR. The data show about 1.5 million clones, 98% seen once. Material: naive CD4+ T cells sorted from blood. All receptors come from a man aged 25-40 years in good health. Both conserved end residues are part of each CDR3. D genes are given only for firm matches. Clone size is stated in some rows and not others, as once, few, many or a class when expanded.

d_gene | abundance | j_gene | v_gene | CDR3nt | CDR3aa
- | - | TRBJ1-5 | TRBV28 | TGTGCCAGCAGACCATCCGGGAGAAGGGGGCCCCAGCATTTT | CASRPSGRRGPQHF
- | - | TRBJ2-1 | TRBV5-6 | TGTGCCAGCAGCCCTTTCCGAGAAACGGCTGAGCAGTTCTTC | CASSPFRETAEQFF
- | - | TRBJ2-3 | TRBV19 | TGTGCCAGTAGTCGGACTGGGCGGAAGGACACAGATACGCAGTATTTT | CASSRTGRKDTDTQYF
- | - | TRBJ1-5 | TRBV5-8 | TGTGCCAGCAGCTTGTACAGGGCTGATCAGCCCCAGCATTTT | CASSLYRADQPQHF
TRBD1 | - | TRBJ1-5 | TRBV27 | TGTGCCAGCTCCCCAGGCGCAGGGGGGAATCAGCCCCAGCATTTT | CASSPGAGGNQPQHF
TRBD2 | - | TRBJ2-7 | TRBV28 | TGTGCCAGCAGTCCGGGACTAGCGACCCAAGGCCTCTACGAGCAGTACTTC | CASSPGLATQGLYEQYF
- | - | TRBJ2-7 | TRBV28 | TGTGCCAGCAGTTTTCTGAAGGGACTGGAATACGAGCAGTACTTC | CASSFLKGLEYEQYF
- | - | TRBJ2-1 | TRBV9 | TGTGCCAGCAGCGCGACAAGGGGGAGCAGCGACAATGAGCAGTTCTTC | CASSATRGSSDNEQFF
- | - | TRBJ2-5 | TRBV11-2 | TGTGCCAGCAGCTTAGTTGCTGAAGAGACCCAGTACTTC | CASSLVAEETQYF
- | - | TRBJ1-2 | TRBV28 | TGTGCCAGCAGTTTAGCTTCCCGGGGCAGGGACTTCTATGGCTACACCTTC | CASSLASRGRDFYGYTF
TRBD1 | - | TRBJ2-7 | TRBV2 | TGTGCCAGCTGCTTGGGGGACAGTACCTACGAGCAGTACTTC | CASCLGDSTYEQYF
TRBD1 | - | TRBJ1-5 | TRBV7-6 | TGTGCCAGCAGCTCCGTTGGGGACAGCCCCTTGCATTTT | CASSSVGDSPLHF
- | - | TRBJ1-4 | TRBV19 | TGTGCCAGTAGGGGAGAGGGCGACGAAAAACTGTTTTTT | CASRGEGDEKLFF
- | - | TRBJ2-1 | TRBV2 | TGTGCCAGTAGAGGGGGCTCCTACAATGAGCAGTTCTTC | CASRGGSYNEQFF
- | - | TRBJ1-1 | TRBV5-1 | TGCGCCAGCAGCTTGGCGGGGGGGCAGGTCACTGAAGCTTTCTTT | CASSLAGGQVTEAFF
- | once | TRBJ2-3 | TRBV29-1 | TGCAGCGTTGAGTTGGACTCAGATACGCAGTATTTT | CSVELDSDTQYF
TRBD1 | - | TRBJ1-1 | TRBV19 | TGTGCCAGTGGAGAATTGAGGGGACAGAGGAACACTGAAGCTTTCTTT | CASGELRGQRNTEAFF
- | - | TRBJ1-3 | TRBV25-1 | TGTGCCAGCCGCGGACCGCTCTCTGGAAACACCATATATTTT | CASRGPLSGNTIYF